This TCR beta chain originates from a study of blood T cell repertoires in COVID-19 (dated by TCRdb to about 2020). In terms of the full investigation: Samples from collaborators originated in the United States, Italy and Spain and spanned both the acute and convalescent phases of COVID-19. The samples were drawn from the first 160 participants of the ongoing ImmuneRACE study and from over a thousand subjects provided by 6 global collaborators. Where available, HLA class I and class II types were obtained from metadata supplied by the sample provider rather than from assay-based typing. Deeply sampled blood TCRbeta repertoires from subjects exposed to, actively infected with, or recovered from COVID-19 were included in the dataset. The material from the prospective study consisted of cDNA or gDNA derived from T cells, B-cell-depleted T cells, or PBMCs. Nearly every sample came with metadata listing a de-identified subject ID, COVID-19 status, age in years and sex. A freely available public database, intended as a resource for researchers studying the immune response to SARS-CoV-2, is where the repertoires were released.

Each collaborating institution followed its own protocols to collect whole blood in K2EDTA tubes. Collaborator samples were shipped for TCRbeta analysis as frozen whole blood, isolated PBMCs, or DNA extracted from either sample type. TCRbeta CDR3 regions were amplified from genomic DNA by means of the immunoSEQ Assay, a bias-controlled multiplex PCR. The published analysis was carried out like this. The number of nucleated cells in each sample was estimated from the amplification of reference gene primers within the assay. Sequence reads were collapsed and filtered to measure the absolute abundance of every unique TCRbeta CDR3 rearrangement. For each sample, productive Simpson clonality was calculated as the square root of Simpson's diversity index across productive rearrangements. Here the immuneACCESS table is served through TCRdb, limited to in-frame sequences with V and J called. Missing clones are a known gap in these copies; in checked studies unresolved V genes cover under half, and the rest lacks a known reason. From that table come the V and J calls and clone size; the DNA was used to work out D and trimming. The sample records roughly 700,000 clones, around 89% of which are singletons. Together, the top ten hold under 0.3% of the sample.

To note about this clone: Its antigen is still unknown. Nothing much larger sits one base from this clone, and base qualities are not available.

Summary of the overall study and its limitations: Clinical and demographic metadata were provided uncurated, with the amount varying by source and participant.

CDR1 and CDR2 are drawn from the germline V gene (reference sequence): SEHNR, FQNEAQ. Trimming at the junction amounts to 3 bases on V and 5 bases on J, and the germline ends lie 16 bases apart. The CDR3 measures 15 amino acids from cysteine to phenylalanine. Here the CDR3 DNA is all that survives: 45 bases in frame from base 1. The TCR was taken from a woman aged 18-30 years with acute or convalescent COVID-19. The specimen sequenced was peripheral blood. The sequence joins TRBV7-9 to TRBJ1-1; the D gene is perhaps TRBD1, from 5 matching bases. The CDR3 reads as follows: CASSFLKGDLTEAFF. The DNA is TGTGCCAGCAGCTTTCTGAAAGGGGATTTGACTGAAGCTTTCTTT.